This T cell receptor (beta chain) was sequenced in a study of cytomegalovirus exposure and HLA in healthy donors. With 0 bases clipped from V and 4 bases from J, the junction kept 4 bases outside the gene matches. The germline CDR1 and CDR2 sequences are SGHRS and YFSETQ. CDR3 size: 16 residues. As for this clone: This same CDR3 is encoded by further DNA sequences in the sample.

The PCR made use of 60 Vbeta and 13 Jbeta primers. The assay was immunoSEQ multiplex PCR, and TCRdb's table has in-frame clones only and misses some. The sample lists 100,000 to 150,000 clones; around 73% were seen once. The receptor's source is a man in his fifties or sixties in good health and CMV-seropositive. Sequencing was done on a sample of PBMCs. The rearrangement uses TRBV5-1 and TRBJ2-6; 7 nucleotides agree with TRBD1. CDR3 sequence reads: CASSLGQGIGANVLTF. CDR3 coding DNA: TGCGCCAGCAGCTTGGGACAGGGCATAGGGGCCAACGTCCTGACTTTC.